This T cell receptor beta chain was captured in a study of cytomegalovirus exposure and HLA in healthy donors. This PCR relied on a set of 60 Vbeta primers and 13 Jbeta primers. Assay: immunoSEQ multiplex PCR; the TCRdb copy retains only in-frame clones and omits some. The table lists approximately 110,000 clones, roughly 80% of them singletons. Trimming took 0 bases from V and 3 from J; bases not matched to a gene: 8. The CDR3 is made up of 16 amino acids. Looked up from germline, CDR1 is SGHRS and CDR2 is YFSETQ. This clonotype originated in a woman aged 40 to 55 in good health and CMV-seropositive. This sequence joins TRBV5-1 and TRBJ2-5, with TRBD2 matching over 7 bases. Specimen: PBMCs. CDR3 residues: CASSLVLGGDEETQYF. The CDR3, as DNA: TGCGCCAGCAGCTTGGTTTTGGGAGGGGATGAAGAGACCCAGTACTTC.